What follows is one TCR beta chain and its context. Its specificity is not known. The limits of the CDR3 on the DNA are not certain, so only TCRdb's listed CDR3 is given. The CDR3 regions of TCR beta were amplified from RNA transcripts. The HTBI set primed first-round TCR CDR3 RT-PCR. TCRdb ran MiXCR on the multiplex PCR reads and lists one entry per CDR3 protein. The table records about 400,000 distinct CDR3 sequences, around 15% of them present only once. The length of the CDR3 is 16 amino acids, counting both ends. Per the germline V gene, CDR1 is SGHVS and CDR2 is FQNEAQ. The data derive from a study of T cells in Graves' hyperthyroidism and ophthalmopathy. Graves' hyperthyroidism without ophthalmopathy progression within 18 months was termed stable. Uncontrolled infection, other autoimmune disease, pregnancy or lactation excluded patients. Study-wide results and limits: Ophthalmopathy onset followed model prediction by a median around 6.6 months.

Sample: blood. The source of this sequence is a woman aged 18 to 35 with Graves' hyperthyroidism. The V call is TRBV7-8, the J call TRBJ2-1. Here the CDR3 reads CASSFYICSANDEQFF.